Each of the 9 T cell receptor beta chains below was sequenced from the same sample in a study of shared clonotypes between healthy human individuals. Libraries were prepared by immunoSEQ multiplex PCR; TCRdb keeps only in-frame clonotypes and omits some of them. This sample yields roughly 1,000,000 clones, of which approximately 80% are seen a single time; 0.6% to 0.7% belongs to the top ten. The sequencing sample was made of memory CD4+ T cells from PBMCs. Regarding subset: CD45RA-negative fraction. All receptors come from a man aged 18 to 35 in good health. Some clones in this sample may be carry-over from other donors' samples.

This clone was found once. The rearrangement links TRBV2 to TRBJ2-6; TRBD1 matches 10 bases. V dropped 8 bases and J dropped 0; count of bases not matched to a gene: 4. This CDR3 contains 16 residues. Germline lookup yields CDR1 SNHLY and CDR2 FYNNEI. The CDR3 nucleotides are TGTGCCAGCGGGACAGGGGTTCTCTCTGGGGCCAACGTCCTGACTTTC. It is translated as CASGTGVLSGANVLTF.

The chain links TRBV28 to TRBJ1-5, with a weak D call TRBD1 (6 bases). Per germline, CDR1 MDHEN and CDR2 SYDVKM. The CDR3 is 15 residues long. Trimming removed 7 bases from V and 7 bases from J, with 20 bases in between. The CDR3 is CASKARGITLQPQHF. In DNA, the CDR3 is TGTGCCAGCAAAGCAAGGGGGATAACATTACAGCCCCAGCATTTT. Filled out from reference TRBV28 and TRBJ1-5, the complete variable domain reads DVKVTQSSRYLVKRTGEKVFLECVQDMDHENMFWYRQDPGLGLRLIYFSYDVKMKEKGDIPEGYSVSREKKERFSLILESASTNQTSMYLCASKARGITLQPQHFGDGTRLSIL.

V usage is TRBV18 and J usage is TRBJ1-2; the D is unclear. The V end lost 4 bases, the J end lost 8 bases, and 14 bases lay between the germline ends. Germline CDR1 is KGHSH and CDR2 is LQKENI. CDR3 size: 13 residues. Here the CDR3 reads CASSRGPREGYTF. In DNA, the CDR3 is TGTGCCAGCTCACGCGGGCCTCGCGAGGGCTACACCTTC.

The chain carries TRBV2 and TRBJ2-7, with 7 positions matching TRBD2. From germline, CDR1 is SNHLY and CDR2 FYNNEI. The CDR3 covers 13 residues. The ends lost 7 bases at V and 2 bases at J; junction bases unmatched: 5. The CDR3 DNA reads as TGTGCCAGCACGGGCGGGACTACCTACGAGCAGTACTTC. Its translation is CASTGGTTYEQYF.

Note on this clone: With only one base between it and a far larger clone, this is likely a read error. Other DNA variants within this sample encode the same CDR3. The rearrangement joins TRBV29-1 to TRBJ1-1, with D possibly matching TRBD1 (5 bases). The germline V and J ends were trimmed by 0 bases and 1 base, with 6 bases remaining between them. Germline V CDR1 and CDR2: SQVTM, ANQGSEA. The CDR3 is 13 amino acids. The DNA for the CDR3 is TGCAGCGTTGAAGACCAGGGGAACACTGAAGCTTTCTTT. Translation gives CSVEDQGNTEAFF.

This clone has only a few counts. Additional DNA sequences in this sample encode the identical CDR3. The CDR3 sequence is CASSPSYEQYF. The CDR3 nucleotides read TGTGCCAGCAGCCCATCCTACGAGCAGTACTTC. The V gene is TRBV7-8, the J gene TRBJ2-7, with D hard to call. The V gene's germline CDR1 is SGHVS and CDR2 FQNEAQ. V was pared by 5 bases and J by 1 base, with 3 bases between. This CDR3 has 11 amino acids.

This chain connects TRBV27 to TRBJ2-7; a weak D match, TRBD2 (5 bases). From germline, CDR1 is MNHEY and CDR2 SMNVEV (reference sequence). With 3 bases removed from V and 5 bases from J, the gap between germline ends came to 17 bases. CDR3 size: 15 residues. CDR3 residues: CASSFLKGRMNEQYF. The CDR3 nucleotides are TGTGCCAGCAGTTTCCTAAAAGGGAGAATGAACGAGCAGTACTTC.

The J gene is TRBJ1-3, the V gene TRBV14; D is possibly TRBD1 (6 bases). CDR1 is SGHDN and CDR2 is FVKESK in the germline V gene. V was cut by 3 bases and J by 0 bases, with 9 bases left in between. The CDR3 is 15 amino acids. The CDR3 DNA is TGTGCCAGCAGCCACCTACAGGGCTCTGGAAACACCATATATTTT. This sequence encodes CASSHLQGSGNTIYF.

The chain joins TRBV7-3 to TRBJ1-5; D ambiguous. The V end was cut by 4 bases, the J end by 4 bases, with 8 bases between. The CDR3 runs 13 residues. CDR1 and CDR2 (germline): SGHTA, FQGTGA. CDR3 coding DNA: TGTGCCAGCAGCTCAGACTTGAATCAGCCCCAGCATTTT. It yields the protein CASSSDLNQPQHF.